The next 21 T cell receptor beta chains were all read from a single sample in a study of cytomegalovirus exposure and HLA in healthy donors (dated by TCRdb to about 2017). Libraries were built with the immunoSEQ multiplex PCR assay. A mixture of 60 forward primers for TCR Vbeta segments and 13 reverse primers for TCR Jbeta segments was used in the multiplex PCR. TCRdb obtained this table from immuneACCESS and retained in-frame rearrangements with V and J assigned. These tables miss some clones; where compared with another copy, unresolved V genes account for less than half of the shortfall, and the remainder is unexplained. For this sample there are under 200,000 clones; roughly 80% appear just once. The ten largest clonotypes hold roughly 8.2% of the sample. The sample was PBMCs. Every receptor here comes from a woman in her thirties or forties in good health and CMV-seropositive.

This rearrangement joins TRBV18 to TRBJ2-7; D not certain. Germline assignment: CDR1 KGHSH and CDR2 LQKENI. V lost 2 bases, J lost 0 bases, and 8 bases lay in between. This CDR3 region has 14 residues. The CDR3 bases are TGTGCCAGCTCACCAACAGTCGTCTCCTACGAGCAGTACTTC. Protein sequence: CASSPTVVSYEQYF.

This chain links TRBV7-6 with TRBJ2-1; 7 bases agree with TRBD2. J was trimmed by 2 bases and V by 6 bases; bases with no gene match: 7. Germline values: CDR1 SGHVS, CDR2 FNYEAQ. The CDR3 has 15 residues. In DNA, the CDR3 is TGTGCCAGCAGAGAACTAGCGACCCCCTACAATGAGCAGTTCTTC. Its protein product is CASRELATPYNEQFF.

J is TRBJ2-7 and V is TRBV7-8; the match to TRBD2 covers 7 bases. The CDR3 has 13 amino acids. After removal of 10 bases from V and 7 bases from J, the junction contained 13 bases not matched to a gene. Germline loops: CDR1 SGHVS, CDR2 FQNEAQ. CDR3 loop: CAMAWGREGEQYF. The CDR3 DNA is TGTGCCATGGCATGGGGGAGGGAGGGGGAGCAGTACTTC.

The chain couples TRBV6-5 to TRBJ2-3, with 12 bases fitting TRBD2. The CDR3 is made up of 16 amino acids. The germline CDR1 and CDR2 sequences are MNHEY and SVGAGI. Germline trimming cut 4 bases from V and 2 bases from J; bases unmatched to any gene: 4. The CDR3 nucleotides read TGTGCCAGCAGTTCACTAGCGGGAGGACCCACAGATACGCAGTATTTT. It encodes CASSSLAGGPTDTQYF.

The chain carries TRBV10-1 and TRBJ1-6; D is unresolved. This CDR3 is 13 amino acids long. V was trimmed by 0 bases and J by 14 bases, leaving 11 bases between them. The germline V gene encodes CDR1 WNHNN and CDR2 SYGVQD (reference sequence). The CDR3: CASSESGRQALHF. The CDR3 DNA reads TGCGCCAGCAGTGAGTCGGGCAGGCAGGCCCTCCACTTT.

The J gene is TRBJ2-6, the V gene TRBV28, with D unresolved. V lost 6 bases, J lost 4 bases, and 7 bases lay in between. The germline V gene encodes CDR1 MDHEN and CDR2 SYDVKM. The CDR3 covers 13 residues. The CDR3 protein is CASSSPGANVLTF. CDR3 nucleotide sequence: TGTGCCAGCAGCTCCCCCGGGGCCAACGTCCTGACTTTC.

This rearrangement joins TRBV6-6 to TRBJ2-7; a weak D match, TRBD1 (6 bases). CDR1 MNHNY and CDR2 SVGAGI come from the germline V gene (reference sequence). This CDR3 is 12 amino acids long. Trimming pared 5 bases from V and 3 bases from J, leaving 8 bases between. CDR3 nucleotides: TGTGCCAGCAGTATGGACAGCTACGAGCAGTACTTC. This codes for CASSMDSYEQYF.

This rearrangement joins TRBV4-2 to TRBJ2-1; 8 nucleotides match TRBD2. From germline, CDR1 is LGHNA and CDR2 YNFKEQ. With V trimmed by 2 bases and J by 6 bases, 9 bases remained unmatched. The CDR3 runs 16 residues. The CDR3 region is CASSQFNRGGANEQFF. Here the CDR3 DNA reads TGTGCCAGCAGCCAATTCAATCGGGGGGGTGCCAATGAGCAGTTCTTC.

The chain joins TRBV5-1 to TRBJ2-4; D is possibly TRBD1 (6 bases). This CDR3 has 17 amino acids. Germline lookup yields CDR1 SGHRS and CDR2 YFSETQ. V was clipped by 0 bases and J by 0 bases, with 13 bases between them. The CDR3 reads CASSLATGTIAKNIQYF. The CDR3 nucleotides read TGCGCCAGCAGCTTGGCCACAGGGACCATAGCCAAAAACATTCAGTACTTC. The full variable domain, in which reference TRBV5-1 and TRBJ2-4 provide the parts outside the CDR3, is KAGVTQTPRYLIKTRGQQVTLSCSPISGHRSVSWYQQTPGQGLQFLFEYFSETQRNKGNFPGRFSGRQFSNSRSEMNVSTLELGDSALYLCASSLATGTIAKNIQYFGAGTRLSVL.

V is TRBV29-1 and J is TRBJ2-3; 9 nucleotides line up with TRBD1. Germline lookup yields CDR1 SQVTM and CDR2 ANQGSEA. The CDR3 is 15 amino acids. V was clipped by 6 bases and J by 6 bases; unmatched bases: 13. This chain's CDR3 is CSVGNQGQGMDTQYF. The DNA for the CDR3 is TGCAGCGTAGGGAACCAAGGACAGGGGATGGATACGCAGTATTTT.

The CDR3 region is CASSREPTLTGRAYEQYF. DNA for the CDR3: TGTGCCAGCAGCCGTGAACCTACTTTAACAGGGAGAGCTTACGAGCAGTACTTC. The chain links TRBV28 to TRBJ2-7, with D perhaps TRBD1 (6 bases). This CDR3 is built from 18 residues. The germline V gene encodes CDR1 MDHEN and CDR2 SYDVKM. Deletions cut 6 bases from V and 4 bases from J, with 28 bases between.

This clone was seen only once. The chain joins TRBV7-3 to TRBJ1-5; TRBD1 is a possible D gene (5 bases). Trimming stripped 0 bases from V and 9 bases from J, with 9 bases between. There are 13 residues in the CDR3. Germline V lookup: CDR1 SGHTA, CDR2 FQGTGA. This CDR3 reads CASSLTGGRPQHF. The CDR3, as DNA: TGTGCCAGCAGCTTAACTGGGGGGAGGCCCCAGCATTTT.

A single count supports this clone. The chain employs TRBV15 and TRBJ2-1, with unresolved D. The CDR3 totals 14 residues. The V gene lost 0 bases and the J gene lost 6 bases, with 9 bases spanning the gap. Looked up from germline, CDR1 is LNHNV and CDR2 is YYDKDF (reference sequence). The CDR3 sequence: CATSRDFAGNEQFF. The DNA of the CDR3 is TGTGCCACCAGCAGAGATTTTGCAGGCAATGAGCAGTTCTTC.

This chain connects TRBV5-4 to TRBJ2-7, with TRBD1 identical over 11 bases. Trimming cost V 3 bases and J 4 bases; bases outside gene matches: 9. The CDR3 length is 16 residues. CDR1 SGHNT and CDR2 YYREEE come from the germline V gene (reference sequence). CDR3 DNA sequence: TGTGCCAGCAGCTCGCAGTGGACAGGGGGCGAGTACGAGCAGTACTTC. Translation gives CASSSQWTGGEYEQYF. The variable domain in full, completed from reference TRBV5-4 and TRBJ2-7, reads ETGVTQSPTHLIKTRGQQVTLRCSSQSGHNTVSWYQQALGQGPQFIFQYYREEENGRGNFPPRFSGLQFPNYSSELNVNALELDDSALYLCASSSQWTGGEYEQYFGPGTRLTVT.

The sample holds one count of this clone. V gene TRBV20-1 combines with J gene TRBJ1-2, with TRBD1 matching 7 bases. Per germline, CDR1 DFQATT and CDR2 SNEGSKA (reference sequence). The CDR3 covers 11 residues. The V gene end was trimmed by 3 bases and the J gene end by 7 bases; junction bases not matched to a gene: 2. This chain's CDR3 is CSASPGGGYTF. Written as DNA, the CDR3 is TGCAGTGCTAGCCCAGGGGGTGGCTACACCTTC.

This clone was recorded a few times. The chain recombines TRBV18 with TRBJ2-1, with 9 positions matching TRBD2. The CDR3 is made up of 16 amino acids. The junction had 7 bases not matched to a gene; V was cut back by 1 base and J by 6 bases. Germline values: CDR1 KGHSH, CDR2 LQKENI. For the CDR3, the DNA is TGTGCCAGCTCACCACAGGGCGGGAGGGCCTTCAATGAGCAGTTCTTC. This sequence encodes CASSPQGGRAFNEQFF.

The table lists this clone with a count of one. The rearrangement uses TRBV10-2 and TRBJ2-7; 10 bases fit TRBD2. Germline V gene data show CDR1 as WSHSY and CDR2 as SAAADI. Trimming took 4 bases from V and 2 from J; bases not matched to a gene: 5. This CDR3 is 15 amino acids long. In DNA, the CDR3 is TGCGCCAGCAGTGGGAGGACTAGCGGAACCTACGAGCAGTACTTC. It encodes CASSGRTSGTYEQYF.

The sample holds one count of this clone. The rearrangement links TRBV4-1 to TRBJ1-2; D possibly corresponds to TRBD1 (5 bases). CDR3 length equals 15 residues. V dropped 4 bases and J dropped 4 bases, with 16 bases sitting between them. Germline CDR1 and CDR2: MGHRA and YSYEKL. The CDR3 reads CASSRAPDSFYGYTF. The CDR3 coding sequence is TGCGCCAGCAGCCGGGCCCCTGACAGCTTCTATGGCTACACCTTC.

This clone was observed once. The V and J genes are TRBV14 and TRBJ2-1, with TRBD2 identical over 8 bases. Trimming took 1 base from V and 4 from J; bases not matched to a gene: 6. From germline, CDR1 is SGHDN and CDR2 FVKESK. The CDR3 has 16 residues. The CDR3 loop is CASSQVRIAGYNEQFF. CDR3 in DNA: TGTGCCAGCAGCCAAGTTAGGATAGCGGGATACAATGAGCAGTTCTTC.

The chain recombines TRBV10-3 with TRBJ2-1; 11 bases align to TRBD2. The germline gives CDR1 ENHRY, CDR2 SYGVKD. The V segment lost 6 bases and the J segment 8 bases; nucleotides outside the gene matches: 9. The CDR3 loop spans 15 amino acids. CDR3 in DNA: TGTGCCATCAGGGCAACTAGCGGGAGTTTCGATGAGCAGTTCTTC. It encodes CAIRATSGSFDEQFF.

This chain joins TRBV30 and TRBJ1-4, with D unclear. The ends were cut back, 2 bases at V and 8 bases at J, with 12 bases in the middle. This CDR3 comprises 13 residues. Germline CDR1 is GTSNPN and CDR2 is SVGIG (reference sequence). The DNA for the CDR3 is TGTGCCTGGAGTTCGGGGATACTGGAAAAACTGTTTTTT. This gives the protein CAWSSGILEKLFF. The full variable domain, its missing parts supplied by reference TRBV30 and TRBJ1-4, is SQTIHQWPATLVQPVGSPLSLECTVEGTSNPNLYWYRQAAGRGLQLLFYSVGIGQISSEVPQNLSASRPQDRQFILSSKKLLLSDSGFYLCAWSSGILEKLFFGSGTQLSVL.